This passage covers 23 T cell receptor beta chains from one sample sequenced in a study of naive and memory T cell subsets. The beta constant-region primer was an equimolar mix of two oligonucleotides covering TRBC1 and TRBC2. TCRdb called the UMI-ligation and nested PCR reads again in MiXCR, with one record for every CDR3 protein. The data contain tens of thousands of distinct CDR3 sequences, 10% to 15% of them seen just once; the ten biggest clones take up approximately 20%. Source material: effector memory CD4+ T cells from blood. Subset described: effector memory, CD45RA- CD27-. The receptors derive from a human donor in good health.

The chain links TRBV19 to TRBJ2-1, with 10 bases fitting TRBD2. V was clipped by 3 bases and J by 0 bases; unmatched bases: 5. Per germline, CDR1 LNHDA and CDR2 SQIVND (reference sequence). This CDR3 has 17 amino acids. The CDR3 coding sequence is TGTGCCAGTAGTATTCGTGCTAGCGGGAGCTCCTACAATGAGCAGTTCTTC. Amino acids: CASSIRASGSSYNEQFF.

The V call is TRBV2, the J call TRBJ2-1, with D possibly matching TRBD2 (6 bases). Germline-derived CDR1 and CDR2 are SNHLY and FYNNEI. The V gene lost 5 bases and the J gene lost 4 bases, with 24 bases spanning the gap. This CDR3 is built from 18 residues. The CDR3 DNA reads TGTGCCAGCAGTACCGGAGGAGGGATGCGTATCTTTTACAATGAGCAGTTCTTC. Its protein product is CASSTGGGMRIFYNEQFF.

This chain uses TRBV18 with TRBJ1-1; D is uncertain. Trimming left V 1 base short and J 1 base short, with 10 bases between. Germline V gives CDR1 KGHSH, CDR2 LQKENI. The CDR3 contains 15 residues. In nucleotides, the CDR3 is TGTGCCAGCTCACCACTTTGGGGTACGAACACTGAAGCTTTCTTT. The encoded protein is CASSPLWGTNTEAFF.

This clonotype rates as medium-sized. The chain is built from TRBV5-1 and TRBJ2-2, with D possibly matching TRBD1 (5 bases). V lost 4 bases and J lost 1, with 8 bases in between. CDR3 length: 14 residues. In germline, CDR1 is SGHRS, CDR2 YFSETQ. CDR3 coding DNA: TGCGCCAGCAGCAAGGGGCTGAACACCGGGGAGCTGTTTTTT. It yields the protein CASSKGLNTGELFF.

The chain links TRBV4-1 to TRBJ2-7; 13 bases match TRBD2. Germline V gives CDR1 MGHRA, CDR2 YSYEKL. The CDR3 length is 16 residues. J gave up 2 bases and V 6 bases, and 7 bases lay outside the gene matches. The CDR3 here is CASRPGLAGITYEQYF. In nucleotides, the CDR3 is TGCGCCAGCAGGCCGGGACTAGCGGGGATTACCTACGAGCAGTACTTC.

The chain carries TRBV5-5 and TRBJ1-4; no definite D call. Germline-derived CDR1 and CDR2 are SGHKS and YYEKEE (reference sequence). The CDR3 covers 15 residues. Deletions cut 4 bases from V and 6 bases from J, with 16 bases between. This chain's CDR3 is CASSRRLTSDEKLFF. The CDR3, as DNA: TGTGCCAGCAGCCGACGACTCACTTCGGATGAAAAACTGTTTTTT. Variable domain in full (rest from reference TRBV5-5 and TRBJ1-4): DAGVTQSPTHLIKTRGQQVTLRCSPISGHKSVSWYQQVLGQGPQFIFQYYEKEERGRGNFPDRFSARQFPNYSSELNVNALLLGDSALYLCASSRRLTSDEKLFFGSGTQLSVL.

The rearrangement links TRBV5-4 to TRBJ1-4, with TRBD1 matching over 8 bases. V was clipped by 5 bases and J by 8 bases; unmatched bases: 11. CDR3 length: 15 residues. Germline values: CDR1 SGHNT, CDR2 YYREEE (reference sequence). CDR3 DNA: TGTGCCAGCAGTCGCCCCGCAGGGGGCCAGGAAAAACTGTTTTTT. This translates into CASSRPAGGQEKLFF.

This clonotype came up a few times. The genes are TRBV27 and TRBJ2-2, with TRBD1 matching 10 bases. The CDR3 extends over 19 amino acids. The germline V gene encodes CDR1 MNHEY and CDR2 SMNVEV (reference sequence). The V and J ends lost 0 bases and 4 bases, in that order; junction bases with no gene match: 11. CDR3 in amino acids: CASSLSPGQGFFSTGELFF. CDR3 DNA: TGTGCCAGCAGTTTATCCCCGGGACAGGGGTTCTTTAGCACCGGGGAGCTGTTTTTT.

The chain uses TRBV7-8 and TRBJ1-2; tentative D call: TRBD1 (6 bases). V was pared by 5 bases and J by 8 bases, with 18 bases between. This CDR3 spans 14 amino acids. From germline, CDR1 is SGHVS and CDR2 FQNEAQ. Here the CDR3 reads CASSIRQDREGYTF. CDR3 nucleotide sequence: TGTGCCAGCAGCATACGACAGGACCGGGAAGGCTACACCTTC.

V usage is TRBV18 and J usage is TRBJ2-2, with TRBD2 as a possible D gene (6 bases). This CDR3 has 13 residues. The germline gives CDR1 KGHSH, CDR2 LQKENI. Trimming took off 3 bases at V and 13 bases at J, with 15 bases between the two ends. The chain's CDR3 is CASSPLVREALFF. In DNA, the CDR3 is TGTGCCAGCTCACCCCTCGTAAGGGAGGCGCTGTTTTTT.

By share of the sample, this clonotype is medium-sized. This chain connects TRBV5-1 to TRBJ2-1; D is unclear. Germline V gene sequence: CDR1 SGHRS, CDR2 YFSETQ. V was shortened by 0 bases and J by 1 base, with 11 bases between the two germline ends. This CDR3 is built from 16 residues. CDR3 nucleotides: TGCGCCAGCAGCTTGGATCCTCCCACTTCCTACAATGAGCAGTTCTTC. It is translated as CASSLDPPTSYNEQFF.

This clonotype is medium-sized (0.01 to 0.1%) in the sample. The CDR3 nucleotides are TGCAGCGCCGTGGGTGGAGGGGTAGTTGAGCAGTTCTTC. This sequence encodes CSAVGGGVVEQFF. The chain joins TRBV29-1 to TRBJ2-1; TRBD2 is a possible D gene (6 bases). The ends were cut back, 7 bases at V and 9 bases at J, with 19 bases in the middle. The CDR3 has 13 residues. Germline V gene lookup returns CDR1 SQVTM and CDR2 ANQGSEA.

This chain links TRBV7-2 with TRBJ1-1, with 7 bases fitting TRBD1. The CDR3 is 11 amino acids. Germline values: CDR1 SGHTA, CDR2 FQGNSA. J was trimmed by 11 bases and V by 3 bases; bases with no gene match: 3. CDR3: CASSFGTVAFF. CDR3 sequence (DNA): TGTGCCAGCAGCTTTGGGACAGTGGCTTTCTTT.

This clonotype is categorized as medium-sized. The rearrangement uses TRBV11-2 and TRBJ1-3, with 8 bases fitting TRBD1. The V and J ends lost 5 bases and 7 bases, in that order; junction bases with no gene match: 16. This CDR3 region has 17 residues. Germline-derived CDR1 and CDR2 are SGHAT and FQNNGV. The CDR3 nucleotides read TGTGCCAGCAGCCTTCTGGCAGGGGGCGCGGAGGCGAACACCATATATTTT. Protein sequence: CASSLLAGGAEANTIYF.

Turning to this clonotype: The conserved phenylalanine or tryptophan is not found at the CDR3 terminus, so this likely reflects a read error. No DNA is shown, since the ends of the CDR3 on it are uncertain; the CDR3 is the one TCRdb lists. This chain joins TRBV29-1 and TRBJ1-2. CDR1 and CDR2 from the germline V gene are SQVTM and ANQGSEA. Termini included, the CDR3 measures 11 amino acids. This chain's CDR3 is CSVEDLTRMQI.

CDR3 residues: CASSLGGVTGGELFF. DNA for the CDR3: TGTGCCAGCAGTTTAGGGGGAGTAACAGGAGGGGAGCTGTTTTTT. The chain joins TRBV28 to TRBJ2-2; the D gene could be TRBD1 or TRBD2 (5 bases each). This CDR3 region has 15 residues. The V end lost 2 bases, the J end lost 8 bases, and 15 bases lay between the germline ends. Looked up from germline, CDR1 is MDHEN and CDR2 is SYDVKM. The whole variable domain, filled in from reference TRBV28 and TRBJ2-2, reads DVKVTQSSRYLVKRTGEKVFLECVQDMDHENMFWYRQDPGLGLRLIYFSYDVKMKEKGDIPEGYSVSREKKERFSLILESASTNQTSMYLCASSLGGVTGGELFFGEGSRLTVL.

The chain links TRBV12-3 or TRBV12-4 to TRBJ1-1, with a tentative D call TRBD1 (5 bases). CDR3 size: 13 residues. V was clipped by 7 bases and J by 8 bases, with 17 bases between them. DNA for the CDR3: TGTGCCAGCAAAGACAGCCGGAGCACGGAAGCTTTCTTT. Amino acid sequence: CASKDSRSTEAFF.

This clonotype has more than one count but fewer than ten. The V call is TRBV24-1, the J call TRBJ2-5, with a tentative D call TRBD1 (5 bases). The germline V gene has CDR1 KGHDR and CDR2 SFDVKD. CDR3 size: 12 residues. V lost 4 bases, J lost 5 bases, and 7 bases lay in between. The CDR3 DNA sequence: TGTGCCACCAGTGACAGGGTGGAGACCCAGTACTTC. Translation: CATSDRVETQYF.

The chain uses TRBV7-8 and TRBJ2-1, with D uncertain. The CDR3 has 13 amino acids. The V gene's germline CDR1 is SGHVS and CDR2 FQNEAQ. Trimming pared 5 bases from V and 5 bases from J, leaving 10 bases between. CDR3 coding DNA: TGTGCCAGCAGCCTAGACTTGAACAATGAGCAGTTCTTC. Translation gives CASSLDLNNEQFF.

The rearrangement joins TRBV7-9 to TRBJ1-6; D is ambiguous. V gave up 4 bases and J gave up 10 bases, with 14 bases separating them. Germline CDR1 SEHNR, CDR2 FQNEAQ (reference sequence). This CDR3 spans 14 amino acids. The CDR3 region is CASSSSGVESPLHF. DNA for the CDR3: TGTGCCAGCAGCTCATCCGGGGTAGAGTCACCCCTCCACTTT.

The chain couples TRBV5-1 to TRBJ1-6, with 8 bases matching TRBD1. V shed 1 base and J 10 bases; nucleotides not matched to a gene: 10. The CDR3 loop spans 16 amino acids. CDR1 is SGHRS and CDR2 is YFSETQ in the germline V gene. CDR3 loop: CASSLTGTGSYSPLHF. As DNA, the CDR3 is TGCGCCAGCAGCTTGACCGGGACAGGTTCTTACTCACCCCTCCACTTT.

About this clonotype itself: The junction and the germline gene differ at one end; a read error may be behind it. The chain uses TRBV18 and TRBJ1-1; no firm D call. CDR3 length: 17 residues. CDR1 is KGHSH and CDR2 is LQKENI in the germline V gene. CDR3 in DNA: TGTGCCAGCTCCCCACTCGCAGGCGGGGATACGAACACTGAAGCTTTCTTT. Its translation is CASSPLAGGDTNTEAFF.

This clonotype was picked up a small number of times. The chain combines TRBV6-1 with TRBJ2-7; 8 nucleotides line up with TRBD2. Germline V lookup: CDR1 MNHNS, CDR2 SASEGT. The V segment lost 4 bases and the J segment 7 bases; nucleotides outside the gene matches: 6. CDR3 size: 13 residues. CDR3 residues: CASSAGTSREQYF. As DNA, the CDR3 is TGTGCCAGCAGTGCTGGGACTAGTCGGGAGCAGTACTTC.